The clone carrying this T cell receptor (beta chain) turned up a few times. Its antigen remains unidentified. This record comes from a study of metastatic and nonmetastatic thyroid tumors. Findings of the study overall: In blood and tumor, TCR beta diversity was reportedly significantly higher in malignant thyroid tumors than in benign nodules.

TCRdb reanalyzed the PCR reads with MiXCR. The sample has 45,000 or so clones; approximately 15% are singletons. From germline, CDR1 is MDHEN and CDR2 SYDVKM. The length of the CDR3 is 18 residues. V lost 2 bases and J lost 2; bases outside the gene matches: 11. Thyroid surgery was preceded by no treatment in any patient. The sequenced material came from blood. The J gene is TRBJ2-3, the V gene TRBV28; 9 bases align to TRBD1. The clonotype was recovered from a female donor with papillary thyroid cancer or a benign thyroid nodule (not recorded which). Some clones in this sample may be carry-over from other donors' samples. CDR3 bases: TGTGCCAGCAGTTTAAGCTCACAGGGGGCAGGCCCCACAGATACGCAGTATTTT. This encodes CASSLSSQGAGPTDTQYF.